What follows describes a single TCR beta chain. Only in-frame clones appear in the TCRdb table, and some are missing; sequencing was by immunoSEQ multiplex PCR. Of about 46,000 clones listed, roughly 73% were seen once; the top ten hold approximately 9.9%. Germline V gene lookup returns CDR1 SGDLS and CDR2 YYNGEE. V trimming: 5 bases; J trimming: 6 bases; junction bases outside the gene matches: 21. CDR3 length equals 18 residues. This sample is drawn from a study of PD-1 blockade in classical Hodgkin lymphoma. The wider study: The study gave patients nivolumab 3 mg/kg intravenously every 2 weeks.

After autologous stem cell transplantation all patients relapsed, and prior brentuximab vedotin exposure differed between cohorts. The study recorded best responses of complete response, partial response or progressive disease. V is TRBV9 and J is TRBJ2-7; 9 nucleotides agree with TRBD2. The source material was peripheral blood mononuclear cells (PBMCs), sampled at baseline. The receptor was isolated from a human donor with classical Hodgkin lymphoma. The CDR3 protein is CASSSTGLAHSFHPEQYF. The DNA of the CDR3 is TGTGCCAGCAGTTCTACGGGACTAGCTCACTCCTTCCACCCCGAGCAGTACTTC. The variable domain in full, with the rest retrieved from reference TRBV9 and TRBJ2-7, is DSGVTQTPKHLITATGQRVTLRCSPRSGDLSVYWYQQSLDQGLQFLIQYYNGEERAKGNILERFSAQQFPDLHSELNLSSLELGDSALYFCASSSTGLAHSFHPEQYFGPGTRLTVT.